This TCR beta chain was captured by sequencing in a study of cytomegalovirus exposure and HLA in healthy donors. Findings and limits, study-wide: A few CMV-associated chains proved CMV antigen-specific in vitro. Cytomegalovirus association was listed for 150 to 200 TCR beta chains. In a later analysis, specific HLA alleles were associated with more than 15,000 TCR beta sequences at a 0.05 false discovery rate.

This clone was observed a handful of times. Its antigen remains unknown. CDR1 and CDR2 from the germline V gene are SGHRS and YFSETQ. Trimming removed 3 bases from V and 3 bases from J; junction bases left unmatched: 4. The CDR3 length is 15 residues. A multiplex PCR was run with 60 Vbeta primers and 13 Jbeta primers. Some clones are missing from TCRdb's copy, which holds only in-frame ones; the method was immunoSEQ multiplex PCR. The sample yields 150,000 to 250,000 clones, around 77% seen once. The receptor was isolated from a man aged 30 to 39 in good health and CMV-seronegative. The V and J genes are TRBV5-1 and TRBJ1-4; TRBD1 matches at 8 bases. The sample was PBMCs. In DNA, the CDR3 is TGCGCCAGCAGCTCACCGGGACAGGCTAATGAAAAACTGTTTTTT. Its translation: CASSSPGQANEKLFF.